This is a list of T cell receptor beta chains from one sample in a study of Ad26.COV2.S vaccination and SARS-CoV-2 variants. Some clones are missing from TCRdb's copy, which holds only in-frame ones; the method was immunoSEQ multiplex PCR. This table holds about 440,000 clones, 90% found once. The sequenced sample was peripheral blood, obtained in a trial of Ad26.COV2.S vaccine versus placebo. All receptors come from a person aged 18 to 65 who received the Ad26.COV2.S COVID-19 vaccine or a placebo. The conserved cysteine and the conserved F or W are not part of the CDR3 here. Expanded clones are given a class, and other clones once, few, many or no size at all.

abundance	v_gene	CDR3aa
once	TRBV7-6	ASSFTAGTYEQY
-	TRBV15	ATSSPGSNYEKLF
-	TRBV10-1	ASSAPSPTEGTGDSNQPQH
-	TRBV21-1	ASKGVGNIQY
few	TRBV28	ASGKGGGNSNQPQH
-	TRBV9	ASSVGKGRGNTIY
-	TRBV19	ASSIIGTSAKQF
once	TRBV18	ASPSRDGPFGETQY
-	TRBV28	ASSPGNLIQETQY
-	TRBV18	ASSPGQGMDTGELF
-	TRBV7-2	ASSLVGASNQPQH
once	TRBV18	ASSPPARAATNEKLF
-	TRBV28	ASSLGGSLANEQF
once	TRBV9	ASSLTTGGTHEQF
-	TRBV2	ATATKPDYGYT
-	TRBV6-2/TRBV6-3	ASSPSMEDTQY
-	TRBV7-2	ASSSSFTSPLH
-	TRBV30	AWELGQLGYGYT
-	TRBV27	ASSWAWNTEAF
-	TRBV7-2	ASSLRTSGDYEQY
once	TRBV5-6	ASSLVSSSLHQPQH
-	TRBV7-2	ASSLIGLAGGVNEQF
-	TRBV28	ASSLYRAGELF
-	TRBV2	ASRSGTGPYEQY
-	TRBV18	ASSVGSGANVLT
-	TRBV7-9	ASSGRGWNEQF
-	TRBV3-1/TRBV3-2	ASSQGLAGGPGGQETQY
once	TRBV4-1	ASSQGQGGSYEQY
-	TRBV7-9	ASSPPSGERTYEQY
-	TRBV20-1	SASQETQY
-	TRBV3-1/TRBV3-2	ASSPSRTASTDTQY
-	TRBV7-3	ASSPGGANTGELF
-	TRBV6-5	ASRQSTDTQY
-	TRBV11-2	ASSLDGVGLAKNIQY
-	TRBV4-2	ASSQDLGGSGTLSGYT
-	TRBV7-2	ASSLGSGRRQETQY
-	TRBV10-3	AISLGGPSSYEQY
-	TRBV6-5	ASFDRSNYGYT
once	TRBV9	ASSVGGWSSSGNTIY
-	TRBV29-1	SVGGLAGGSFHNEQF
-	TRBV19	ASGRPEQF
-	TRBV6-2/TRBV6-3	ASSSLTWQVHSNQPQH
-	TRBV28	ASRRLAGGLLTGELF
-	TRBV7-2	ASSLTLAGGGADTQY
-	TRBV13	ASSPTGTSGNGEQF
-	TRBV24-1	ATSDSNRELVPYNEQF
-	TRBV19	ASSIDRGISYEQY
-	TRBV29-1	SALTSERTSTDTQY
-	TRBV5-1	ASSPTLTGGSGDTQY
-	TRBV27	ASSLKTGGNYGYT
-	TRBV5-1	ASSPAVVGTGELF
-	TRBV19	ASSRGRVLDTGELF
-	TRBV5-1	ASSGGTASSGNTIY
once	TRBV6-2/TRBV6-3	ASSSLFIRPSGAYEQY
-	TRBV6-5	ASSYTLDSPNYGYT